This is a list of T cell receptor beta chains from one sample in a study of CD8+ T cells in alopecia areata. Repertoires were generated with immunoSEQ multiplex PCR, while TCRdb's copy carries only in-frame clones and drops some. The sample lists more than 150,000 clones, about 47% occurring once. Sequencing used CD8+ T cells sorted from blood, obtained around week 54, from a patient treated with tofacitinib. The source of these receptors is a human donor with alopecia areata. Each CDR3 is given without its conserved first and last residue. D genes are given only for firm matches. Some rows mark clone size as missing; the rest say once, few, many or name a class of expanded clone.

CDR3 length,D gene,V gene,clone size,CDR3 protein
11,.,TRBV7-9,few,ASSFGSQETQY
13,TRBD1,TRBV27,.,ASSSRTGGQEGYT
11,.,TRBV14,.,ASSQGAFRTQY
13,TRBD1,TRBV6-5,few,ASSYFSDRPYEQY
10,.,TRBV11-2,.,ASSQLGGEQF
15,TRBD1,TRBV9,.,ASSPGQGALGANVLT
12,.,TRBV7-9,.,ASSPTAGANVLT
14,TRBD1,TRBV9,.,ASSAPGHGTDIEAF
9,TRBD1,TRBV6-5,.,ASRQGSEQF
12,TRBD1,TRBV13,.,ASSFDRATYEQY
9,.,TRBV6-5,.,ASSEYYEQY
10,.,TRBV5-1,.,ASSGGLYEQY
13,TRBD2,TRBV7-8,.,ASSFSSGGDNEQF
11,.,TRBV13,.,ASSLGRVYEQY
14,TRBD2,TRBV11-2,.,ASSSGLAGSTDTQY